This record covers a single T cell receptor (beta chain). The sample belongs to a study of blood T cell repertoires in COVID-19. Study overall: The cDNA or gDNA used as material had been derived from T cells, B-cell-depleted T cells, or PBMCs.

Study members were between roughly 18 and 100 years old and lived in over 20 US regions. TCRdb's table, derived via immunoSEQ multiplex PCR, lists solely in-frame clones and lacks some. The sample shows 150,000 to 200,000 clones, 65% to 85% of them seen only once. The CDR3 runs 15 residues. Germline V CDR1 and CDR2: LNHNV, YYDKDF (reference sequence). Trimming took 0 bases from V and 0 from J, leaving 8 bases between them. The gene calls are TRBV15 and TRBJ1-2, with D possibly matching TRBD1 (6 bases). The sequence was collected from a woman in her fifties or sixties in a cohort exposed to, infected with or recovered from COVID-19 (not recorded which). The sequencing sample was made of PBMCs or T cells enriched from blood (not recorded which). The CDR3 sequence: CATSREGGANYGYTF. DNA for the CDR3: TGTGCCACCAGCAGAGAAGGGGGAGCTAACTATGGCTACACCTTC.